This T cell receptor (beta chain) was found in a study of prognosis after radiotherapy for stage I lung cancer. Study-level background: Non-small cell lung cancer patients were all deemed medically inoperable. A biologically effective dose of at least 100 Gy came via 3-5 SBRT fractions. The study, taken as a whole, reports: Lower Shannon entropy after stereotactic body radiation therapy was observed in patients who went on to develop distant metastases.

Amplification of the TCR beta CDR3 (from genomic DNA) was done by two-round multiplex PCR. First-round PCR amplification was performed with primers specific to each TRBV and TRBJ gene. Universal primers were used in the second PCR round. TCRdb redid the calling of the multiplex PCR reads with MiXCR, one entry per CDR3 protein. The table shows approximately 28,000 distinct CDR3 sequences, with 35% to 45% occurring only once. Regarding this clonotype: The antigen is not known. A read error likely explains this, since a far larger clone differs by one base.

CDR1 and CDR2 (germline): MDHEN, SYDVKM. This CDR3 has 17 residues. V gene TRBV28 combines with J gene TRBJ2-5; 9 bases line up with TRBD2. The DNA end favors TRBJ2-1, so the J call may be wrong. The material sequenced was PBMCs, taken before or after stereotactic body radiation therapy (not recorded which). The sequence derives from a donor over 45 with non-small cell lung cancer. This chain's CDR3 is CANSLISGSIGGNEQFF. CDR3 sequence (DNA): TGTGCCAACAGTTTAATTAGCGGGAGCATTGGTGGCAATGAGCAGTTCTTC.